Reported below is one T cell receptor beta chain. Its antigen is undetermined. Trimming pared 5 bases from V and 2 bases from J, leaving 16 bases between. The CDR3 is made up of 16 amino acids. Per germline, CDR1 SEHNR and CDR2 FQNEAQ (reference sequence). The data belong to a study of blood T cells in healthy people across ages. A second PCR, run for about 7 to 11 cycles, used a sample-barcoded 5' primer plus a J-beta primer mix. Using its own MiXCR run on the 5' RACE reads, TCRdb lists one record per CDR3 protein. Of 800,000 to 1,000,000 distinct CDR3 sequences in the sample, around 49% are singletons; the top ten hold around 15%. The study, taken as a whole, reports: Naive T cell percentage strongly correlated with TCR beta diversity.

The specimen was blood. This chain links TRBV7-9 with TRBJ2-1; D is possibly TRBD1 (5 bases). The clonotype was recovered from a man aged 30-40 years in good health. CDR3 loop: CASSQGETLPYNEQFF. CDR3 bases: TGTGCCAGCAGCCAAGGGGAAACACTCCCCTACAATGAGCAGTTCTTC.